The source of this TCR beta chain is a study of CD8+CD57+ T cells in acquired aplastic anemia. The study profiled TCR beta VDJ and CDR3 using genomic DNA as template. TCRdb called the reads again in MiXCR, with one record for every CDR3 protein. The sample yields about 160,000 distinct CDR3 sequences, around 48% seen once. CD8+CD57+ cell expansion had been shown by flow cytometry in patients chosen for sequencing. The cohort consisted entirely of patients having severe acquired aplastic anemia. This clonotype has just a few counts. Unmatched junction bases numbered 13, after V lost 9 bases and J lost 1 base. Germline V gives CDR1 MNHEY, CDR2 SMNVEV (reference sequence). The CDR3 is 16 amino acids.

The specimen was sorted CD4+, CD8+, or CD8+CD57+ T cells (not recorded which) from PBMCs. The clonotype comes from a human donor with aplastic anemia. This chain connects TRBV27 to TRBJ2-3, with TRBD2 identical over 7 bases. Written as DNA, the CDR3 is TGTGCCAGTCAAACCCCGGGAACTAGCGGCACAGATACGCAGTATTTT. Protein product: CASQTPGTSGTDTQYF.